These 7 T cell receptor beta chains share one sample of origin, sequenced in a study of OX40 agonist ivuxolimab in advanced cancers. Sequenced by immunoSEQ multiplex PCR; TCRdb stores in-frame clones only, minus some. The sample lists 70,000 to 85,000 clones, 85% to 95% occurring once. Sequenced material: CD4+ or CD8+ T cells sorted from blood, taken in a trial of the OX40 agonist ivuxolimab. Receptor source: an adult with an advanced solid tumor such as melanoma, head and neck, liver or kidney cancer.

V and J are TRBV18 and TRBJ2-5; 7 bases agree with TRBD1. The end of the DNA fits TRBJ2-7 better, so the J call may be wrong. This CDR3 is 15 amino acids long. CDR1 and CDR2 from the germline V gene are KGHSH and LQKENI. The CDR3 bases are TGTGCCAGCTCCCGGGGCAGGGGGTCAGGGTACGAGCAGTACTTC. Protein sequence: CASSRGRGSGYEQYF.

The CDR3 reads CASSPYRFSYEQYF. CDR3 in DNA: TGTGCCAGCAGTCCCTACAGGTTTAGCTACGAGCAGTACTTC. The chain recombines TRBV7-6 with TRBJ2-7; a possible D gene is TRBD1 (5 bases). Between the trimmed V and J ends, which lost 6 bases and 3 bases, there was a span of 15 bases. CDR1 is SGHVS and CDR2 is FNYEAQ in the germline V gene. CDR3 length: 14 amino acids.

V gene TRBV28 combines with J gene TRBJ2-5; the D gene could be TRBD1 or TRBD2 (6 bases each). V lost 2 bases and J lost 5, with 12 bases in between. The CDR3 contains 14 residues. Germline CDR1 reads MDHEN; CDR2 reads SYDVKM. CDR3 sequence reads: CASSLARRGETQYF. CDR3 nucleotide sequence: TGTGCCAGCAGTTTAGCGAGGAGGGGGGAGACCCAGTACTTC.

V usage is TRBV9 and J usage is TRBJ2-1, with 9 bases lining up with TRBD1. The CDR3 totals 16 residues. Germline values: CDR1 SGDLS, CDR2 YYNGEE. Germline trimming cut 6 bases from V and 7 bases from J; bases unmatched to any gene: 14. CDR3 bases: TGTGCCAGCACCCCAAGGGTAGGACAGGGGTCAAATGAGCAGTTCTTC. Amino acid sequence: CASTPRVGQGSNEQFF.

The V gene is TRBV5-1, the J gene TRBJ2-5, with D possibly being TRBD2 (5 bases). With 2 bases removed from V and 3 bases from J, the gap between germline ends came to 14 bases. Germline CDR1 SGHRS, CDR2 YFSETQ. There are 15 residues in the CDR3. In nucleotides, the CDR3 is TGCGCCAGCAGCTTCATAATCCTCGGGGAAGAGACCCAGTACTTC. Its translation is CASSFIILGEETQYF.

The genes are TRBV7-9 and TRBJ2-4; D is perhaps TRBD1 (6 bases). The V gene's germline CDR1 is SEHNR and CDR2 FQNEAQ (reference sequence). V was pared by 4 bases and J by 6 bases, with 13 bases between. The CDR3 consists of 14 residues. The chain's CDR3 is CASSSGVGGNIQYF. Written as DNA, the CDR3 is TGTGCCAGCAGCTCAGGGGTTGGAGGAAACATTCAGTACTTC.

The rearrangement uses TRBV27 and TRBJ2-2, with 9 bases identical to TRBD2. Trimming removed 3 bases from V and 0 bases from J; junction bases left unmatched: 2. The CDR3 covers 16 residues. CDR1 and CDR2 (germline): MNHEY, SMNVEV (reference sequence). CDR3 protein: CASSFLAGANTGELFF. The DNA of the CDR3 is TGTGCCAGCAGTTTCTTAGCGGGAGCGAACACCGGGGAGCTGTTTTTT.